The T cell receptor beta chain described here comes from a study of CD8 T cells in Susac syndrome. About 0.45 to 1 ug RNA was reverse transcribed with random hexamers. One entry per CDR3 protein, called by TCRdb with MiXCR from the immunoSEQ multiplex PCR reads. The sample has 180,000 or so distinct CDR3 sequences, about 95% seen once. V lost 0 bases, J lost 0 bases, and 9 bases lay in between. CDR3 length: 14 residues. The germline CDR1 and CDR2 sequences are DFQATT and SNEGSKA (reference sequence). This clonotype originated in a human donor in good health. Source material: CD4+ T cells from PBMCs. This chain connects TRBV20-1 to TRBJ2-7; TRBD2 might be the D (6 bases). CDR3 DNA sequence: TGCAGTGCTAGAGAGCGGGGCCGCTCCTACGAGCAGTACTTC. This gives the protein CSARERGRSYEQYF.